Following are 12 T cell receptor beta chains from one sample sequenced in a study of cytomegalovirus exposure and HLA in healthy donors (dated by TCRdb to 2017 to 2019). The library relied on the immunoSEQ multiplex PCR assay. As stored in TCRdb, this immuneACCESS dataset retains in-frame rearrangements with V and J assigned. A fraction of the clones does not appear; measured against another copy, unresolved V genes explain less than half of the discrepancy, and the remainder lacks a known reason. This sample comprises approximately 120,000 clones, around 94% of them detected only once. Less than 1.5% of the sample goes to the ten largest clones. The source material was PBMCs. The receptor source for this set is a young woman in good health and CMV-seronegative.

The rearrangement links TRBV7-9 to TRBJ1-1; D gene uncertain. The germline V gene encodes CDR1 SEHNR and CDR2 FQNEAQ (reference sequence). V was clipped by 5 bases and J by 1 base, with 14 bases between them. This CDR3 is built from 15 residues. The CDR3: CASSPGGAGNTEAFF. The CDR3 coding sequence is TGTGCCAGCAGCCCCGGTGGAGCGGGGAACACTGAAGCTTTCTTT.

The chain employs TRBV6-6 and TRBJ2-3, with TRBD2 identical over 15 bases. The CDR3 totals 16 residues. V trimming: 5 bases; J trimming: 5 bases; junction bases outside the gene matches: 5. CDR1 and CDR2 from the germline V gene are MNHNY and SVGAGI (reference sequence). The CDR3 region is CASSGGLAGGRDTQYF. The CDR3 DNA follows: TGTGCCAGCAGTGGGGGACTAGCGGGAGGTAGAGATACGCAGTATTTT.

The chain has TRBV27 and TRBJ2-5; 7 bases match TRBD1. From germline, CDR1 is MNHEY and CDR2 SMNVEV (reference sequence). CDR3 length: 13 residues. V lost 8 bases, J lost 4 bases, and 7 bases stayed unmatched. This CDR3 is CASGGQSSETQYF. The CDR3 region has the DNA TGTGCCAGCGGGGGACAGTCTTCAGAGACCCAGTACTTC.

This clone was found once. The chain joins TRBV7-3 to TRBJ1-1; tentatively, D is TRBD1 (6 bases). Trimming removed 4 bases from V and 5 bases from J, with 17 bases in between. In germline, CDR1 is SGHTA, CDR2 FQGTGA. This CDR3 spans 15 amino acids. CDR3 sequence: CASSSRVGGITEAFF. DNA for the CDR3: TGTGCCAGCAGCTCTCGGGTAGGGGGAATAACTGAAGCTTTCTTT.

The V gene is TRBV11-2, the J gene TRBJ2-7; 7 nucleotides line up with TRBD1. The V gene end was trimmed by 5 bases and the J gene end by 3 bases; junction bases not matched to a gene: 13. This CDR3 region has 16 residues. Germline CDR1 is SGHAT and CDR2 is FQNNGV. CDR3 DNA: TGTGCCAGCAGCCCGACCGGGACAGAGAGTTTCTACGAGCAGTACTTC. Translation gives CASSPTGTESFYEQYF.

The V call is TRBV5-4, the J call TRBJ2-2; 8 bases line up with TRBD1. The CDR3 covers 16 residues. Losses at the gene ends were 3 bases for V and 0 bases for J; bases not matched to a gene: 4. Germline assignment: CDR1 SGHNT and CDR2 YYREEE (reference sequence). The CDR3 reads CASSYPGQANTGELFF. CDR3 nucleotide sequence: TGTGCCAGCAGCTATCCGGGACAGGCGAACACCGGGGAGCTGTTTTTT.

The chain joins TRBV6-5 to TRBJ2-7, with unresolved D. CDR1 is MNHEY and CDR2 is SVGAGI in the germline V gene. The ends were cut back, 4 bases at V and 3 bases at J, with 4 bases in the middle. The CDR3 covers 11 residues. The CDR3 here is CASSSIYEQYF. The DNA for the CDR3 is TGTGCCAGCAGTTCTATCTACGAGCAGTACTTC.

The chain has TRBV5-4 and TRBJ2-7; 7 nucleotides match TRBD2. The CDR3 has 14 residues. The V gene end was trimmed by 4 bases and the J gene end by 1 base; junction bases not matched to a gene: 5. Looked up from germline, CDR1 is SGHNT and CDR2 is YYREEE (reference sequence). The CDR3 is CASSPRGGSYEQYF. Written as DNA, the CDR3 is TGTGCCAGCAGCCCCCGGGGAGGGTCCTACGAGCAGTACTTC.

The chain combines TRBV10-3 with TRBJ1-5; D possibly corresponds to TRBD1 (5 bases). This CDR3 comprises 13 residues. Deletions cut 6 bases from V and 0 bases from J, with 6 bases between. Germline CDR1 reads ENHRY; CDR2 reads SYGVKD. CDR3 loop: CAIRRGSNQPQHF. As DNA, the CDR3 is TGTGCCATCAGAAGGGGTAGCAATCAGCCCCAGCATTTT.

The rearrangement joins TRBV4-1 to TRBJ1-4; D call uncertain. The germline gives CDR1 MGHRA, CDR2 YSYEKL. Trimming cost V 8 bases and J 0 bases, with 13 bases left between them. This CDR3 is built from 15 residues. The CDR3 sequence is CASGAGFPTNEKLFF. CDR3 DNA sequence: TGCGCCAGCGGTGCGGGGTTTCCAACTAATGAAAAACTGTTTTTT.

V and J are TRBV14 and TRBJ2-2; 12 bases line up with TRBD2. Germline V gene sequence: CDR1 SGHDN, CDR2 FVKESK. V was pared by 5 bases and J by 7 bases, with 8 bases of the junction left unmatched. The CDR3 covers 16 residues. The CDR3 sequence is CASSSRTSGEVGELFF. The DNA for the CDR3 is TGTGCCAGCAGCTCCCGGACTAGCGGGGAGGTCGGGGAGCTGTTTTTT. The full variable domain, in which reference TRBV14 and TRBJ2-2 provide the parts outside the CDR3, is EAGVTQFPSHSVIEKGQTVTLRCDPISGHDNLYWYRRVMGKEIKFLLHFVKESKQDESGMPNNRFLAERTGGTYSTLKVQPAELEDSGVYFCASSSRTSGEVGELFFGEGSRLTVL.

The CDR3 DNA sequence: TGTGCCAGTACCGATCGGGTATCTGGGGCCAACGTCCTGACTTTC. Protein sequence: CASTDRVSGANVLTF. V is TRBV19 and J is TRBJ2-6; the D is unclear. This CDR3 spans 15 amino acids. Trimming took off 7 bases at V and 1 base at J, with 11 bases between the two ends. Germline assignment: CDR1 LNHDA and CDR2 SQIVND (reference sequence).